This T cell receptor beta chain came from a study of cytomegalovirus exposure and HLA in healthy donors. The PCR ran on 60 Vbeta and 13 Jbeta primers. Assay used: immunoSEQ multiplex PCR; TCRdb lists only in-frame clones, some missing. In all, the sample yields around 100,000 clones. The CDR3 runs 17 residues. Germline loops: CDR1 LNHDA, CDR2 SQIVND (reference sequence). J gave up 4 bases and V 4 bases, and 14 bases lay outside the gene matches. This TCR was sampled from a man between 40 and 49 years old in good health and CMV-seronegative. The chain carries TRBV19 and TRBJ1-2; TRBD1 aligns across 8 bases. Sequencing was performed on PBMCs. Written as DNA, the CDR3 is TGTGCCAGTAGTAGAAGACAGGGGAGAGCCGGGGGCTATGGCTACACCTTC. It yields the protein CASSRRQGRAGGYGYTF.